These T cell receptor beta chains were read from a single sample in a study of blood T cell dynamics during melanoma immunotherapy. TCRdb keeps only in-frame clones here, not all; method: immunoSEQ multiplex PCR. The data show 17,000 or so clones, 65% to 90% seen once. The starting material was blood, obtained from a patient treated with checkpoint blockade. These receptors were taken from a human donor with melanoma. CDR3s include the opening cysteine and the closing phenylalanine or tryptophan. D genes are given only for firm matches. Size values are once, few and many counts, or a class for expanded clones, and some rows have none.

d_call: .
v_call: TRBV7-9
j_call: TRBJ2-2
clone_size: .
cdr3_nt: TGTGCCAGCAGGGGGCGAACAGGGAGTAACACCGGGGAGCTGTTTTTT
cdr3_aa: CASRGRTGSNTGELFF

d_call: .
v_call: TRBV5-4
j_call: TRBJ2-4
clone_size: few
cdr3_nt: TGTGCCAGCAGCTTGCGGGGGCCCAAAAACATTCAGTACTTC
cdr3_aa: CASSLRGPKNIQYF

d_call: TRBD1
v_call: TRBV5-1
j_call: TRBJ2-1
clone_size: .
cdr3_nt: TGCGCCAGCAGCTGGGCAGGGGGCGCGAACAATGAGCAGTTCTTC
cdr3_aa: CASSWAGGANNEQFF

d_call: TRBD1
v_call: TRBV27
j_call: TRBJ2-2
clone_size: .
cdr3_nt: TGTGCCAGCAGCCGGACAGGGGTTTTGACCGGGGAGCTGTTTTTT
cdr3_aa: CASSRTGVLTGELFF

d_call: .
v_call: TRBV7-8
j_call: TRBJ1-6
clone_size: .
cdr3_nt: TGTGCCAGCAGCACTCCGTTTGGGGAAAGTAGTTCACCCCTCCACTTT
cdr3_aa: CASSTPFGESSSPLHF

d_call: TRBD2
v_call: TRBV7-6
j_call: TRBJ2-2
clone_size: once
cdr3_nt: TGTGCCAGCAGCTTAGTGGGGGGGGGCACCGGGGAGCTGTTTTTT
cdr3_aa: CASSLVGGGTGELFF

d_call: .
v_call: TRBV4-3
j_call: TRBJ2-2
clone_size: .
cdr3_nt: TGCGCCAGCAGCCGGGCAGACACCGGGGAGCTGTTTTTT
cdr3_aa: CASSRADTGELFF

d_call: .
v_call: TRBV7-8
j_call: TRBJ2-3
clone_size: .
cdr3_nt: TGTGCCAGCAGCTTATTGGGACAACCCATACCTGGGGATACGCAGTATTTT
cdr3_aa: CASSLLGQPIPGDTQYF

d_call: .
v_call: TRBV7-2
j_call: TRBJ2-1
clone_size: .
cdr3_nt: TGTGCCAGCAGCTTAGGGAGGGGGGCCACGTTCTTC
cdr3_aa: CASSLGRGATFF

d_call: .
v_call: TRBV7-8
j_call: TRBJ1-6
clone_size: .
cdr3_nt: TGTGCCAGCAGCTTAGGGGGGAACTATAATTCACCCCTCCACTTT
cdr3_aa: CASSLGGNYNSPLHF

d_call: TRBD1
v_call: TRBV6-5
j_call: TRBJ1-2
clone_size: .
cdr3_nt: TGTGCCAGCAGTTACTCGACAGGGGGTTATGGCTACACCTTC
cdr3_aa: CASSYSTGGYGYTF

d_call: TRBD2
v_call: TRBV7-6
j_call: TRBJ2-7
clone_size: once
cdr3_nt: TGTGCCAGCAGCTTAGCAGCGGGGGGAACCGGCTCCTACGAGCAGTACTTC
cdr3_aa: CASSLAAGGTGSYEQYF

d_call: .
v_call: TRBV27
j_call: TRBJ1-4
clone_size: once
cdr3_nt: TGTGCCAGTCGGGGCTTGAATGAAAAACTGTTTTTT
cdr3_aa: CASRGLNEKLFF